These T cell receptor beta chains were read from a single sample in a study of cytotoxic CD8 clonotypes in ibrutinib-treated CLL. The repertoire was sequenced with immunoSEQ multiplex PCR; TCRdb's copy has only in-frame clones and lacks some. In the table there are some 130,000 clones, approximately 85% of which are singletons. Material: PBMCs, obtained after 24 months of ibrutinib treatment. The receptors were gathered from a human donor with chronic lymphocytic leukemia. The CDR3 runs from the conserved cysteine through the conserved F or W. A D gene is named only where the DNA matches it firmly. Not all rows give a size; the values are once, few, many and, for expanded clones, a class.

CDR3 DNA	CDR3 protein	V gene	clone size	J gene	CDR3 length	D gene
TGTGCCAGCAGTGAAGCGCAAACAGGGAGGGAAAAACTGTTTTTT	CASSEAQTGREKLFF	TRBV2	NA	TRBJ1-4	15	NA
TGTGCCAGCAGCTTGCAGGGACGGTCGAGTGAAAAACTGTTTTTT	CASSLQGRSSEKLFF	TRBV7-8	NA	TRBJ1-4	15	NA
TGTGCCAGCAGCTTAGCCCTAGTTGGCAGGGGATTAGGCTACACCTTC	CASSLALVGRGLGYTF	TRBV7-2	NA	TRBJ1-2	16	NA
TGTGCCTCCAGGGGCCGGGAAAGAATGAACACTGAAGCTTTCTTT	CASRGRERMNTEAFF	TRBV30	once	TRBJ1-1	15	NA
TGTGCCAGCACCTTGGACAGGAACTATGGCTACACCTTC	CASTLDRNYGYTF	TRBV28	NA	TRBJ1-2	13	TRBD1
TGTGCCAGCAGCCAATCCAGGGACAGGGGGACTAATGAAAAACTGTTTTTT	CASSQSRDRGTNEKLFF	TRBV16	NA	TRBJ1-4	17	TRBD1
TGTGCCAGCAGCTTATTGACACAGGGGGCGCTAGTTTATGGCTACACCTTC	CASSLLTQGALVYGYTF	TRBV7-8	NA	TRBJ1-2	17	TRBD1
TGTGCCTGGAGAGGGAATTACGGGCACGGAGATACGCAGTATTTT	CAWRGNYGHGDTQYF	TRBV30	once	TRBJ2-3	15	NA
TGTGCCAGCTCACTATCAAGGGGGCCGCAGCCCCAGCATTTT	CASSLSRGPQPQHF	TRBV18	once	TRBJ1-5	14	TRBD1
TGTGCCAGCAGCCGTTACGCCTCAGCAGATACGCAGTATTTT	CASSRYASADTQYF	TRBV5-6	NA	TRBJ2-3	14	NA
TGCAGCGTACAGAAAGACTACGAGCAGTACTTC	CSVQKDYEQYF	TRBV29-1	few	TRBJ2-7	11	NA
TGTGCCAGCAGCTTCGGACTAGCGGGAGGCGATAGAAACATTCAGTACTTC	CASSFGLAGGDRNIQYF	TRBV7-8	once	TRBJ2-4	17	TRBD2
TGTGCCCAACAAAGACAGGGGGCAACTAATGAAAAACTGTTTTTT	CAQQRQGATNEKLFF	TRBV30	NA	TRBJ1-4	15	TRBD1
TGCGCCAGCAGCGGTCAGTACCCCAACGAGCAGTACTTC	CASSGQYPNEQYF	TRBV5-1	once	TRBJ2-7	13	NA
TGTGCCAGCAGTGCAGCGGGGGCCAAAAACATTCAGTACTTC	CASSAAGAKNIQYF	TRBV6-1	NA	TRBJ2-4	14	TRBD2
TGTGCCAGCAGCTTCCTAGGCGTAGGTGAGCAGTTCTTC	CASSFLGVGEQFF	TRBV7-2	few	TRBJ2-1	13	NA
TGTGCCAGCAGCCCCAGGACGGCGAACACCGGGGAGCTGTTTTTT	CASSPRTANTGELFF	TRBV7-8	NA	TRBJ2-2	15	NA
TGTGCCAGCACCCTTAGCGGGAGGAACAGCAATGAGCAGTTCTTC	CASTLSGRNSNEQFF	TRBV5-3	NA	TRBJ2-1	15	TRBD2